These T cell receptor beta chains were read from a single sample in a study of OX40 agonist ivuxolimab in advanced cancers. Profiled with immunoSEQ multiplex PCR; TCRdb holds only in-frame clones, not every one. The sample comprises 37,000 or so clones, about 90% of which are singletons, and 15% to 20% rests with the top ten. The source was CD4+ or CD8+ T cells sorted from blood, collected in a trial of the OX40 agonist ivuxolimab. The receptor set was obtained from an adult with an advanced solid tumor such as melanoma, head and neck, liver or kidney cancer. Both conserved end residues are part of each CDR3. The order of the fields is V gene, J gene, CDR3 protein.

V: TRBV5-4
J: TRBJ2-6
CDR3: CASHDRRTAISGANVLTF

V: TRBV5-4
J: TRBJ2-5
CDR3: CASSSGLAGGETQYF

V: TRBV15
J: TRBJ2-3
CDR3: CATSRGDRGLRTDTQYF

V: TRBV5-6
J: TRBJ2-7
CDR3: CASSLAHEQYF

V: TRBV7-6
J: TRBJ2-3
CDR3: CASSSAKGNTQYF

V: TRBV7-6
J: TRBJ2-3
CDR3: CASSLPRSGGPGASTDTQYF

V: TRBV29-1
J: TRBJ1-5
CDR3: CSVDGQGPNQPQHF

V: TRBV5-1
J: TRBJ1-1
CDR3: CASSSGQGRNTEAFF

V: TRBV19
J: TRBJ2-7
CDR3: CASSTTSTGHSSYEQYF

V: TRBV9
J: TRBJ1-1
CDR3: CASRQGQGRSTEAFF

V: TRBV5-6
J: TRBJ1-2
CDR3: CASSLGQGWHYGYTF

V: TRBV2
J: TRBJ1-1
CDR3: CASRGTMNTEAFF

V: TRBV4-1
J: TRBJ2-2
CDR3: CASSQYSGTSDTGELFF

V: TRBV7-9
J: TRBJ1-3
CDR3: CASSLAPGNTIYF

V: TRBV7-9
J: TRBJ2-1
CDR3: CASSSPAGGNEQFF

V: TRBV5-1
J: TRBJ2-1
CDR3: CASLGTGSYEQFF

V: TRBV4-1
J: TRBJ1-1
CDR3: CASSQDAGRLNSGAFF

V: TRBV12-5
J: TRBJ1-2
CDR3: CASGLVGMGTEGGYTF

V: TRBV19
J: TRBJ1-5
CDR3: CASSISPYSNQPQHF

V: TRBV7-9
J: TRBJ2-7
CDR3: CASSPPLVYEQYF

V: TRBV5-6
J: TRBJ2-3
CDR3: CASSPERHTQYF

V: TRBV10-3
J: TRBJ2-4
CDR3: CAISESGRIQYF

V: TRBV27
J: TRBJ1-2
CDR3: CASSINLEAFNGYTF

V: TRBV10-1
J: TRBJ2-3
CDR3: CVSPPGDTQYF

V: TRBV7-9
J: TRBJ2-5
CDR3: CASSNTIEELQETQYF

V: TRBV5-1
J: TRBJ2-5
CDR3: CASSSGTGGNQETQYF

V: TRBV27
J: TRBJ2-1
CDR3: CASSLFGGIAYNEQFF

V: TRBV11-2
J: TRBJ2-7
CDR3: CASSLEWSEQYF

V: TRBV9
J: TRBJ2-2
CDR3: CATQRGGNTGELFF

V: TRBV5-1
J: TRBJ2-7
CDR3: CASSLRQGNSYEQYF

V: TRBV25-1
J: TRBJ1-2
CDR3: CASNDRGYGYTF

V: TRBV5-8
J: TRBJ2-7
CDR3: CASSGTGRPSYEQYF

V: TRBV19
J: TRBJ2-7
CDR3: CASSIVGRAYEQYF

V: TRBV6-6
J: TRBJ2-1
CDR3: CASSRTSGGVDEQFF

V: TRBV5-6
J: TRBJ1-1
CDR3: CASSQGGNTEAFF